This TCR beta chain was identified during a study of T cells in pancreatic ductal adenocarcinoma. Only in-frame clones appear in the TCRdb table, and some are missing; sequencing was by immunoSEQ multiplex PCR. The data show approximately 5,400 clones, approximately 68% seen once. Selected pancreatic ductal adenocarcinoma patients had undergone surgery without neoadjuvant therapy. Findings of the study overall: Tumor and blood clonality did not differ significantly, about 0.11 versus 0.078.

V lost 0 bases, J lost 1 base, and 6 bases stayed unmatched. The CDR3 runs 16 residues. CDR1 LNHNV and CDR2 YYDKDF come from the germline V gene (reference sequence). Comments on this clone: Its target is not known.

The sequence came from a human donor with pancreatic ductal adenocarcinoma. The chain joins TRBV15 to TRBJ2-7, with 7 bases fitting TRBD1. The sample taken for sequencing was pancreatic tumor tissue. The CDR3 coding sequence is TGTGCCACCAGCAGAGATCCAGGGGGAAGGTCCTACGAGCAGTACTTC. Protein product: CATSRDPGGRSYEQYF.